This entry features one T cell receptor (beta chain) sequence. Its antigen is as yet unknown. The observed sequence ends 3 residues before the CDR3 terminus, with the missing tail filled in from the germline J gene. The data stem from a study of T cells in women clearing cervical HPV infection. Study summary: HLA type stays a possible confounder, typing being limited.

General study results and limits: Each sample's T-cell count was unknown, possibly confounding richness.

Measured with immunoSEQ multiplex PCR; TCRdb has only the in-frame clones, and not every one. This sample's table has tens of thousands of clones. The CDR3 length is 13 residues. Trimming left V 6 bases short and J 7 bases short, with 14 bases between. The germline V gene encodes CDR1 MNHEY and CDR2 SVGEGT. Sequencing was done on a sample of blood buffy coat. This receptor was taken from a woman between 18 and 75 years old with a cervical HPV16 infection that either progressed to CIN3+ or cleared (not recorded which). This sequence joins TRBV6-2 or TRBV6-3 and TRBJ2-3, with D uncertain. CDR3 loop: CASSPGGRNTQYF. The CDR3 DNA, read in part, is TGTGCCAGCAGCCCCGGCGGTAGAAATACG.